This T cell receptor beta chain originates from a study of CD8 T cells in Susac syndrome. Random-hexamer reverse transcription was applied to roughly 0.5 to 1 ug RNA. The CDR3 of TCR beta was amplified by immunoSEQ multiplex PCR across 54 Vbeta and 13 Jbeta. TCRdb itself ran the immunoSEQ multiplex PCR reads through MiXCR, one entry per CDR3 protein. This sample yields about 200,000 distinct CDR3 sequences, of which roughly 96% are seen a single time; 0.1% belongs to the top ten. Specimen: CD4+ T cells from PBMCs. The receptor's source is a human donor in good health.

Written as DNA, the CDR3 is TGCAGTGCTAGTACGCCCGGGGGGGCGGATGGCTACACCTTC. Its translation is CSASTPGGADGYTF. The rearrangement links TRBV20-1 to TRBJ1-2; D is perhaps TRBD1 (6 bases). The CDR3 totals 14 residues. CDR1 is DFQATT and CDR2 is SNEGSKA in the germline V gene (reference sequence). V was shortened by 3 bases and J by 6 bases, with 17 bases between the two germline ends.